This T cell receptor (beta chain) came from a study of beta chain features in type 1 diabetes. Whole-study results and caveats: Whether HLA type affects TCRB rearrangement stayed undetermined in the present work. Comparison showed that naive, central memory and Treg TCRB repertoires appeared more similar among patients than among healthy donors. Type 1 diabetes patients showed fewer insertions and more deletions at VDJ junctions.

About this clone: Its antigen is not identified.

As every portion of the isolated RNA was reverse transcribed, the sequencing read expressed TCRB transcripts. Clones were sequenced by immunoSEQ multiplex PCR, and TCRdb holds only the in-frame ones, with some missing. The data contain 860,000 or so clones, roughly a sixth of them singletons. Naive, central memory, regulatory and stem cell-like memory cells within the CD4+ compartment were sorted using CD45RO/CCR7/CD25/CD127/CD95/CD27. Sequencing was performed on naive CD4+ T cells from blood. The source of this sequence is a woman younger than 30 in good health.

CDR3 region: CASSPRVPQGYYSGNTIYF. In nucleotides, the CDR3 is TGTGCCAGCAGCCCCCGGGTACCACAGGGGTACTACTCTGGAAACACCATATATTTT. The chain has TRBV16 and TRBJ1-3, with 7 bases fitting TRBD1. Germline CDR1 is KGHSY and CDR2 is FQNENV. The ends lost 4 bases at V and 0 bases at J; junction bases unmatched: 15. The length of the CDR3 is 19 residues. Using reference TRBV16 and TRBJ1-3 for the parts outside the CDR3, the full variable domain is GEEVAQTPKHLVRGEGQKAKLYCAPIKGHSYVFWYQQVLKNEFKFLISFQNENVFDETGMPKERFSAKCLPNSPCSLEIQATKLEDSAVYFCASSPRVPQGYYSGNTIYFGEGSWLTVV.